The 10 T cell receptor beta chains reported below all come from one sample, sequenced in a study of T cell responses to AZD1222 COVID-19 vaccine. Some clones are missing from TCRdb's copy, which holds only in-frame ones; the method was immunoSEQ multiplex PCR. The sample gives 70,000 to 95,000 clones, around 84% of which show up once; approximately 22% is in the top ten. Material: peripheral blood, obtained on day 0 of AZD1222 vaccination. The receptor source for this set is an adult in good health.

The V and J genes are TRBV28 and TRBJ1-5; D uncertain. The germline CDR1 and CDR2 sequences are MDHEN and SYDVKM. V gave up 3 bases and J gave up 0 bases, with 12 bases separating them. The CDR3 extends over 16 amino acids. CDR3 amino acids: CASSFPGPISNQPQHF. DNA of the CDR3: TGTGCCAGCAGTTTTCCCGGGCCTATTAGCAATCAGCCCCAGCATTTT.

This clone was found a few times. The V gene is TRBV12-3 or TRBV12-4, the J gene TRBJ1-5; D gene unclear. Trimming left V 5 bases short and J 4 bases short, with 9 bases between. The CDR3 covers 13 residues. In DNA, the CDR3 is TGTGCCAGCAGTGGAGGGAGAAATCAGCCCCAGCATTTT. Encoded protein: CASSGGRNQPQHF.

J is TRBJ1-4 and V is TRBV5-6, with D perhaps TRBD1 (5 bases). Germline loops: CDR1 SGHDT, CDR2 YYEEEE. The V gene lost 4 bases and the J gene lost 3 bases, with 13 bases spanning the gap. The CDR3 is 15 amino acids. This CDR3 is CASSTRQTANEKLFF. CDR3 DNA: TGTGCCAGCAGCACTAGACAGACCGCTAATGAAAAACTGTTTTTT.

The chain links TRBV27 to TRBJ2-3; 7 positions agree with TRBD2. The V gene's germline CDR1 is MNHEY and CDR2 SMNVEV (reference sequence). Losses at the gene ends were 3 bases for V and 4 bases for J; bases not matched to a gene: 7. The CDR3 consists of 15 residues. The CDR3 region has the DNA TGTGCCAGCAGTTTCGGGGGAGGGCCTTCAGATACGCAGTATTTT. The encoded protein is CASSFGGGPSDTQYF.

Here the CDR3 DNA reads TGTGCCAGCCGAGCGGGGGCGATCTATAATTCACCCCTCCACTTT. Protein: CASRAGAIYNSPLHF. V is TRBV6-5 and J is TRBJ1-6, with D possibly TRBD1 on 6 matching bases. Per the germline V gene, CDR1 is MNHEY and CDR2 is SVGAGI. Trimming took off 8 bases at V and 3 bases at J, with 14 bases between the two ends. This CDR3 is 15 amino acids long.

CDR3 nucleotides: TGTGCCAGCAGCTTTAGGGACCGCCCCTACGAGCAGTACTTC. Translated: CASSFRDRPYEQYF. This sequence joins TRBV7-8 and TRBJ2-7; D is perhaps TRBD1 or TRBD2 (5 bases each). Germline V lookup: CDR1 SGHVS, CDR2 FQNEAQ. The V end lost 3 bases, the J end lost 2 bases, and 11 bases lay between the germline ends. This CDR3 comprises 14 residues.

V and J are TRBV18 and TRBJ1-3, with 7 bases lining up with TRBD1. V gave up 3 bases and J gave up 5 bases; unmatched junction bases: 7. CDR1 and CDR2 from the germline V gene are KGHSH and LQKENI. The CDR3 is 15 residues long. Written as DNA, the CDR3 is TGTGCCAGCTCACCGGCCCGGGACAGTAGAAACACCATATATTTT. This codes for CASSPARDSRNTIYF.

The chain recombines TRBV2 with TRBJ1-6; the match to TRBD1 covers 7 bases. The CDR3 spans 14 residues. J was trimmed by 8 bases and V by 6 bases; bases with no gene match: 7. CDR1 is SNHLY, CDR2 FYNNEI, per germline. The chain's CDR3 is CASRGDSFYSPLHF. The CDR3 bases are TGTGCCAGCAGGGGGGACAGTTTCTATTCACCCCTCCACTTT.

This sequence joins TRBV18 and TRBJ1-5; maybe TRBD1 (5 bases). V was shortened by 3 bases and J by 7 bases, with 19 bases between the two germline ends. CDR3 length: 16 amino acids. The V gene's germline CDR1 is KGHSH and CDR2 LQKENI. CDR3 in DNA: TGTGCCAGCTCACCCGACGAGAGGGGAAGGGCGCAGCCCCAGCATTTT. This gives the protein CASSPDERGRAQPQHF.

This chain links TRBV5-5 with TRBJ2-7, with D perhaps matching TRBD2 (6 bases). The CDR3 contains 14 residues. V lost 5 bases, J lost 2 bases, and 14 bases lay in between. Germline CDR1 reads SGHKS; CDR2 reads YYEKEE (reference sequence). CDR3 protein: CASSPSSVPYEQYF. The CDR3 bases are TGTGCCAGCAGTCCGTCTAGCGTGCCCTACGAGCAGTACTTC.